The sample holds one count of the clone carrying this T cell receptor (beta chain). The CDR3 covers 19 residues. Germline CDR1 and CDR2: WNHNN and SYGVQD (reference sequence). V lost 2 bases to trimming and J lost 1 base, with 23 bases between them. Sequenced by immunoSEQ multiplex PCR; TCRdb stores in-frame clones only, minus some. The sample gives 15,000 to 20,000 clones, under 40% of which show up once; approximately 2% is in the top ten. Sorting of proliferating CFSE-low CD3+CD4+ and CD3+CD8+ responders took place after the reaction. This specimen belongs to a study of graft-versus-host responses after intestinal transplantation. Whole-study context: All recipients got anti-thymocyte globulin induction, then tacrolimus and steroids for 2 to 4 years.

Study-wide points: Individuals carrying graft-donor T cell macrochimerism showed high graft-versus-host to host-versus-graft clonal ratios in allografts. Recipient marrow contained GvH clones, some of which appeared first in ileum or blood.

The sequence derives from a human patient who was an organ donor for intestinal transplantation. This chain connects TRBV10-1 to TRBJ2-5; D perhaps matches TRBD1 (5 bases). Source: alloreactive CD4+ T cells from a mixed lymphocyte reaction culture, taken before transplantation. Subset defined: CFSE-low proliferating T cells sorted from roughly 6-day pre-transplant mixed lymphocyte reaction (GvH or HvG direction). CDR3 DNA sequence: TGCGCCAGCAGTGAGAGACAGAGCCTTTGGTCCCTCCGCCAAGAGACCCAGTACTTC. It encodes CASSERQSLWSLRQETQYF.